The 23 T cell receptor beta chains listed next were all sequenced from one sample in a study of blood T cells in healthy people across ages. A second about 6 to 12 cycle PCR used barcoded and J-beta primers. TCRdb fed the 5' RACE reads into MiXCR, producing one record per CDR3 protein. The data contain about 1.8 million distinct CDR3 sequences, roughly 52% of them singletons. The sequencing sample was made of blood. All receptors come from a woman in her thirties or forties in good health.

The CDR3 spells CSGLPFGDSPYQETQYF. The DNA of the CDR3 is TGCAGTGGCCTCCCTTTTGGGGACAGCCCGTACCAAGAGACCCAGTACTTC. This chain links TRBV20-1 with TRBJ2-5, with 7 bases matching TRBD1. CDR1 is DFQATT, CDR2 SNEGSKA, per germline (reference sequence). This CDR3 region has 17 residues. The J segment lost 0 bases and the V segment lost 7 bases, leaving 17 bases of the junction unmatched.

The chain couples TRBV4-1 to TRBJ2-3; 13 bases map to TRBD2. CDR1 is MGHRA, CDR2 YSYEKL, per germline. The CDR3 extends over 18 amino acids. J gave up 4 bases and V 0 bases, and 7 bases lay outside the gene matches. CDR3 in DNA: TGCGCCAGCAGCCAAGATTTTAGGACTAGCGGGGGTCCAGATACGCAGTATTTT. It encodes CASSQDFRTSGGPDTQYF.

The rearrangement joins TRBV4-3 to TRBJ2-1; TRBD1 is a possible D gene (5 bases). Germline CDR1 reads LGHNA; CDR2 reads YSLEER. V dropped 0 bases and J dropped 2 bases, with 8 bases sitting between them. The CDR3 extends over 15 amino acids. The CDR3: CASSQERQPYNEQFF. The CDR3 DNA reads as TGCGCCAGCAGCCAAGAAAGACAGCCCTACAATGAGCAGTTCTTC.

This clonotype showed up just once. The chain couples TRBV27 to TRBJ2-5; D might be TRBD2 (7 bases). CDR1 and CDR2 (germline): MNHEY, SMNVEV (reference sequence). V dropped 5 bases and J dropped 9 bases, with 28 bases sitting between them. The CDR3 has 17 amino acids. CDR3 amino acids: CASSPSTGRGIAEAQYF. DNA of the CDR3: TGTGCCAGCAGTCCATCTACAGGGCGGGGGATTGCGGAGGCCCAGTACTTC.

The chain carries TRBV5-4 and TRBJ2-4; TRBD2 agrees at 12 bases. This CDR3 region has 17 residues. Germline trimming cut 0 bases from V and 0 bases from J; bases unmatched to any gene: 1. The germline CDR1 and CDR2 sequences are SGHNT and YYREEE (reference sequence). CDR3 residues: CASSLAGLAGAKNIQYF. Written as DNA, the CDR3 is TGTGCCAGCAGCTTGGCGGGACTAGCGGGAGCCAAAAACATTCAGTACTTC. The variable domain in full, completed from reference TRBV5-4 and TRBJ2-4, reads ETGVTQSPTHLIKTRGQQVTLRCSSQSGHNTVSWYQQALGQGPQFIFQYYREEENGRGNFPPRFSGLQFPNYSSELNVNALELDDSALYLCASSLAGLAGAKNIQYFGAGTRLSVL.

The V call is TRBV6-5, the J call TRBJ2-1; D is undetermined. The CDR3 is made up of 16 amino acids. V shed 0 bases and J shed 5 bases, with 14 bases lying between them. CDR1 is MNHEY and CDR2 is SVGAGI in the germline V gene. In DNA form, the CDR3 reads TGTGCCAGCAGTTACTCGAGTGGCCAGGTACACAATGAGCAGTTCTTC. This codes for CASSYSSGQVHNEQFF.

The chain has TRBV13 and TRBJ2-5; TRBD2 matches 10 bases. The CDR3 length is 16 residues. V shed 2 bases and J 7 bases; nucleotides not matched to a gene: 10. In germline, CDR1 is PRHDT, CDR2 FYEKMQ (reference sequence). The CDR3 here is CASSLPSGGPPGTQYF. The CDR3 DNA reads TGTGCCAGCAGCTTACCTAGCGGGGGCCCCCCGGGGACCCAGTACTTC. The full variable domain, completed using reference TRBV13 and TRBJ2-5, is AAGVIQSPRHLIKEKRETATLKCYPIPRHDTVYWYQQGPGQDPQFLISFYEKMQSDKGSIPDRFSAQQFSDYHSELNMSSLELGDSALYFCASSLPSGGPPGTQYFGPGTRLLVL.

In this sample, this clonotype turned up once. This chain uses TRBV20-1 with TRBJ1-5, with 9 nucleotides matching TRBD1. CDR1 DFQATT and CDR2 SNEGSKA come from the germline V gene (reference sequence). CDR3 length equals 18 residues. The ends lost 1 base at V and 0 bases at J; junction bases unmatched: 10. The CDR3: CSARGPGQGGYSNQPQHF. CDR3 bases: TGCAGTGCTAGAGGGCCGGGACAGGGAGGTTATAGCAATCAGCCCCAGCATTTT.

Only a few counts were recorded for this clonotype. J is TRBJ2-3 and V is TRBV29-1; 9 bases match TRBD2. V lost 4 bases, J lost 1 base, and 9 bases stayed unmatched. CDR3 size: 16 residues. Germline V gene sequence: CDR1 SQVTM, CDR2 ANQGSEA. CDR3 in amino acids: CSVGTLSSGGTDTQYF. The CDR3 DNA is TGCAGCGTTGGAACCCTTTCTAGCGGGGGCACAGATACGCAGTATTTT.

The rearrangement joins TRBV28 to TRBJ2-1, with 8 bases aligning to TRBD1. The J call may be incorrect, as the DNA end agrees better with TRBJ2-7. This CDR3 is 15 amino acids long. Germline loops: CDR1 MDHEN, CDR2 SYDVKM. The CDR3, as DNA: TGTGCCAGCAGGACTCTCAGGGGGCTGGGCAATGAGCAGTACTTC. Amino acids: CASRTLRGLGNEQYF.

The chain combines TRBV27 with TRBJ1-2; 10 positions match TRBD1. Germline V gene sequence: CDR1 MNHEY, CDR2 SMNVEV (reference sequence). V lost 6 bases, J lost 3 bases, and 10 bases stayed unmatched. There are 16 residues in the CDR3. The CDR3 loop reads CASSQLGGQGYYGYTF. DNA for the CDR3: TGTGCCAGCAGCCAACTGGGGGGACAGGGGTACTATGGCTACACCTTC.

CDR3 coding DNA: TGTGCCAGCAGCGAGGGACTCCCCGCGGAGCAGTACTTC. Amino acid sequence: CASSEGLPAEQYF. The V call is TRBV5-8, the J call TRBJ2-7; tentatively, D is TRBD2 (6 bases). With 4 bases removed from V and 7 bases from J, the gap between germline ends came to 15 bases. CDR1 is SGHTS, CDR2 YDEGEE, per germline. This CDR3 is built from 13 residues.

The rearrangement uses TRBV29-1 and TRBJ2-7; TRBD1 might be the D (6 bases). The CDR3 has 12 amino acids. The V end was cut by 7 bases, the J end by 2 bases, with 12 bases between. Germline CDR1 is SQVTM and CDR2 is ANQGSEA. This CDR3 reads CSAQGTAYEQYF. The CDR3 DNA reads TGCAGCGCTCAGGGGACGGCCTACGAGCAGTACTTC.

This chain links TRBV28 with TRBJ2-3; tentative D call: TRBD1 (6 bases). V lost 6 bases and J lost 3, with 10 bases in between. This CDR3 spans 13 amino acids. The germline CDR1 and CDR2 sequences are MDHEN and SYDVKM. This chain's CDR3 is CASRSGVTDTQYF. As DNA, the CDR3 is TGTGCCAGCAGGTCAGGGGTGACAGATACGCAGTATTTT. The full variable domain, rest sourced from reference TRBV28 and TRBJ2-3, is DVKVTQSSRYLVKRTGEKVFLECVQDMDHENMFWYRQDPGLGLRLIYFSYDVKMKEKGDIPEGYSVSREKKERFSLILESASTNQTSMYLCASRSGVTDTQYFGPGTRLTVL.

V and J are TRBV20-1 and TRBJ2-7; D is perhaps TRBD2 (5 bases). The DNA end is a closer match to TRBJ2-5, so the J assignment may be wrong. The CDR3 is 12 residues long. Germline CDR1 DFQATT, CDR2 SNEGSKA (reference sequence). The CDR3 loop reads CSAVRTGETQYF. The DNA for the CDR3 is TGCAGTGCTGTACGGACTGGGGAGACCCAGTACTTC.

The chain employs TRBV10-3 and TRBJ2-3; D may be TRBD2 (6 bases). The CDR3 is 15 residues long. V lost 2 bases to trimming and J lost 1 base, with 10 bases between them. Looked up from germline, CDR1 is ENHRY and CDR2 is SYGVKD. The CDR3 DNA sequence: TGTGCCATCAGTGAGCTATGGGGGGGCACAGATACGCAGTATTTT. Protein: CAISELWGGTDTQYF.

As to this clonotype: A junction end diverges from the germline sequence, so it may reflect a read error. In nucleotides, the CDR3 is TGCGCCAGCAGCCAAGAGGCCAGGGGCGACTCCTACAAGCAGTACTTC. Translated, it gives CASSQEARGDSYKQYF. This chain uses TRBV4-3 with TRBJ2-7, with a possible D match to TRBD1 (6 bases). Germline values: CDR1 LGHNA, CDR2 YSLEER. The CDR3 consists of 16 residues.

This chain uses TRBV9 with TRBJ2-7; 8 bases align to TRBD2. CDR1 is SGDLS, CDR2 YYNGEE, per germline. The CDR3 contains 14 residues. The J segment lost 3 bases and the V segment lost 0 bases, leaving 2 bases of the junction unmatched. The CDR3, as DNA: TGTGCCAGCAGCGTAGCGGGGGGGCACTACGAGCAGTACTTC. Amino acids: CASSVAGGHYEQYF.

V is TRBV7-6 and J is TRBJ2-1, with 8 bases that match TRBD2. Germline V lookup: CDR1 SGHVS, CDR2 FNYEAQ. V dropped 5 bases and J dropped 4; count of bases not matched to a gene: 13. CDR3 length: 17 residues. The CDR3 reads CASSPLAGGSLYNEQFF. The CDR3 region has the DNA TGTGCCAGCAGCCCGCTTGCGGGGGGCTCCCTTTACAATGAGCAGTTCTTC.

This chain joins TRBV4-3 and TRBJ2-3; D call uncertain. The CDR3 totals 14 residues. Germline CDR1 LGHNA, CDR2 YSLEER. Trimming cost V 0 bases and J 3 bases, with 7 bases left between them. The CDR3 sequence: CASSQEEWTDTQYF. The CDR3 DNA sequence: TGCGCCAGCAGCCAAGAGGAATGGACAGATACGCAGTATTTT.

The chain's CDR3 is CASSSPQGARTGELFF. CDR3 nucleotide sequence: TGTGCCAGCAGTTCACCACAGGGGGCGAGGACCGGGGAGCTGTTTTTT. The rearrangement joins TRBV6-2 or TRBV6-3 to TRBJ2-2; 9 nucleotides line up with TRBD1. The germline V gene encodes CDR1 MNHEY and CDR2 SVGEGT. The V segment lost 4 bases and the J segment 5 bases; nucleotides outside the gene matches: 8. This CDR3 has 16 residues.

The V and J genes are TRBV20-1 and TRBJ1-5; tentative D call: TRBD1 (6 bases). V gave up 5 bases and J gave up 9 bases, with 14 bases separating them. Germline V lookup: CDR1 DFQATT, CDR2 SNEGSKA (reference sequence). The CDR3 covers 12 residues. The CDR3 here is CSARGRGRPQHF. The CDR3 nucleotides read TGCAGTGCTCGGGGGCGTGGACGGCCCCAGCATTTT.

The CDR3 here is CSANSKRDRGYGYTF. For the CDR3, the DNA is TGCAGTGCTAATTCGAAAAGGGACAGGGGGTACGGCTACACCTTC. The chain combines TRBV20-1 with TRBJ1-2; TRBD1 matches at 11 bases. Germline-derived CDR1 and CDR2 are DFQATT and SNEGSKA (reference sequence). V trimming: 4 bases; J trimming: 8 bases; junction bases outside the gene matches: 12. The CDR3 loop spans 15 amino acids.